What follows are 23 T cell receptor beta chains derived from one specimen sequenced in a study of cytomegalovirus exposure and HLA in healthy donors. 60 Vbeta and 13 Jbeta primers were used in PCR. Using immunoSEQ multiplex PCR, the repertoire was profiled, and TCRdb retains in-frame clones only, with some absent. The repertoire holds about 59,000 clones, with 83% as singletons. Sequenced material: PBMCs. The receptors derive from a human donor in good health.

The chain is built from TRBV30 and TRBJ1-4; 10 nucleotides match TRBD1. Germline loops: CDR1 GTSNPN, CDR2 SVGIG (reference sequence). The CDR3 has 15 residues. The trim removed 4 bases at V and 9 bases at J, leaving 11 bases unmatched. The DNA for the CDR3 is TGTGCCTGGACCGAGTGGGGGACAGGGGCGAAAAAACTGTTTTTT. It translates to CAWTEWGTGAKKLFF.

The chain couples TRBV19 to TRBJ1-2, with D unresolved. V lost 6 bases to trimming and J lost 5 bases, with 19 bases between them. Germline loops: CDR1 LNHDA, CDR2 SQIVND (reference sequence). The CDR3 covers 15 residues. The CDR3 spells CASSVIFGRNYGYTF. The CDR3 nucleotides read TGTGCCAGTAGCGTTATATTTGGGCGAAATTATGGCTACACCTTC.

This chain connects TRBV9 to TRBJ2-7; possibly TRBD2 for D (5 bases). Germline-derived CDR1 and CDR2 are SGDLS and YYNGEE. Trimming stripped 0 bases from V and 3 bases from J, with 10 bases between. The CDR3 has 14 residues. The CDR3 sequence is CASSVGGENYEQYF. The DNA for the CDR3 is TGTGCCAGCAGCGTAGGTGGGGAGAACTACGAGCAGTACTTC.

The chain joins TRBV18 to TRBJ2-1; 8 positions match TRBD2. The trim removed 6 bases at V and 8 bases at J, leaving 15 bases unmatched. CDR3 length: 16 residues. Germline assignment: CDR1 KGHSH and CDR2 LQKENI. The CDR3: CASSFPAGGSPDEQFF. DNA for the CDR3: TGTGCCAGCTCCTTCCCTGCGGGAGGAAGTCCGGATGAGCAGTTCTTC.

The chain links TRBV19 to TRBJ1-5; perhaps TRBD1 as D (5 bases). The CDR3 consists of 12 residues. Germline V CDR1 and CDR2: LNHDA, SQIVND (reference sequence). Trimming removed 3 bases at V and 5 bases at J, with 5 bases between. The CDR3 spells CASSMGHQPQHF. DNA for the CDR3: TGTGCCAGTAGTATGGGGCATCAGCCCCAGCATTTT.

On this clone itself: The junction and the germline gene differ at one end; a read error may be behind it. This chain uses TRBV5-1 with TRBJ2-5, with TRBD2 matching over 7 bases. The CDR3 length is 17 residues. Per the germline V gene, CDR1 is SGHRS and CDR2 is YFSETQ. The CDR3 DNA sequence: TGCACCAGCAGCATCACCACGGGAGGAGTTGCGGTAGAGACCCAGTACTTC. This gives the protein CTSSITTGGVAVETQYF. The complete variable domain, with remaining parts taken from reference TRBV5-1 and TRBJ2-5, reads KAGVTQTPRYLIKTRGQQVTLSCSPISGHRSVSWYQQTPGQGLQFLFEYFSETQRNKGNFPGRFSGRQFSNSRSEMNVSTLELGDSALYLCTSSITTGGVAVETQYFGPGTRLLVL.

The rearrangement joins TRBV30 to TRBJ1-6; 8 positions agree with TRBD1. This CDR3 comprises 14 residues. Trimming cost V 1 base and J 8 bases; bases outside gene matches: 4. Germline V gene data show CDR1 as GTSNPN and CDR2 as SVGIG (reference sequence). The CDR3 reads CAWSGTGFHSPLHF. As DNA, the CDR3 is TGTGCCTGGAGTGGGACAGGGTTTCATTCACCCCTCCACTTT. Full variable domain (remainder filled in from reference TRBV30 and TRBJ1-6): SQTIHQWPATLVQPVGSPLSLECTVEGTSNPNLYWYRQAAGRGLQLLFYSVGIGQISSEVPQNLSASRPQDRQFILSSKKLLLSDSGFYLCAWSGTGFHSPLHFGNGTRLTVT.

This clone was observed a handful of times. CDR3 protein: CASTPGYDADTQYF. The CDR3 region has the DNA TGTGCCAGCACCCCCGGGTACGACGCAGATACGCAGTATTTT. V is TRBV28 and J is TRBJ2-3, with D uncertain. CDR3 length: 14 residues. Trimming shortened V by 7 bases and J by 4 bases, and 15 bases separated the two germline ends. Germline V CDR1 and CDR2: MDHEN, SYDVKM. The whole variable domain, filled in from reference TRBV28 and TRBJ2-3, reads DVKVTQSSRYLVKRTGEKVFLECVQDMDHENMFWYRQDPGLGLRLIYFSYDVKMKEKGDIPEGYSVSREKKERFSLILESASTNQTSMYLCASTPGYDADTQYFGPGTRLTVL.

The chain recombines TRBV7-6 with TRBJ2-5; maybe TRBD1 (6 bases). CDR1 and CDR2 from the germline V gene are SGHVS and FNYEAQ. The length of the CDR3 is 14 residues. Between the trimmed V and J ends, which lost 4 bases and 2 bases, there was a span of 11 bases. This CDR3 is CASSYTGNQETQYF. CDR3 DNA sequence: TGTGCCAGCAGCTATACAGGGAATCAAGAGACCCAGTACTTC. Drawing the rest from reference TRBV7-6 and TRBJ2-5, the complete variable domain is GAGVSQSPRYKVTKRGQDVALRCDPISGHVSLYWYRQALGQGPEFLTYFNYEAQQDKSGLPNDRFSAERPEGSISTLTIQRTEQRDSAMYRCASSYTGNQETQYFGPGTRLLVL.

The CDR3 spells CSVEQGLMNTEAFF. For the CDR3, the DNA is TGCAGCGTTGAACAGGGGTTGATGAACACTGAAGCTTTCTTT. V usage is TRBV29-1 and J usage is TRBJ1-1, with D possibly matching TRBD1 (6 bases). Trimming removed 2 bases at V and 0 bases at J, with 10 bases between. In germline, CDR1 is SQVTM, CDR2 ANQGSEA. The CDR3 has 14 residues.

This chain joins TRBV20-1 and TRBJ1-6; 7 nucleotides align to TRBD1. The germline gives CDR1 DFQATT, CDR2 SNEGSKA (reference sequence). The V gene end was trimmed by 3 bases and the J gene end by 16 bases; junction bases not matched to a gene: 6. This CDR3 is built from 11 residues. CDR3 DNA: TGCAGTGCTAGTTCGGACAGGACACTCCACTTT. As protein: CSASSDRTLHF.

This clone came up a few times. This chain joins TRBV6-1 and TRBJ2-1, with 10 bases lining up with TRBD1. J gave up 8 bases and V 1 base, and 5 bases lay outside the gene matches. There are 15 residues in the CDR3. Per germline, CDR1 MNHNS and CDR2 SASEGT. The CDR3 here is CASSEGTGGSDEQFF. Written as DNA, the CDR3 is TGTGCCAGCAGTGAAGGGACAGGGGGATCAGATGAGCAGTTCTTC.

CDR3 bases: TGTGCCAGCTCACTAGACCCGGGAAGATCCTATAATTCACCCCTCCACTTT. This gives the protein CASSLDPGRSYNSPLHF. The rearrangement links TRBV18 to TRBJ1-6, with no clear D. This CDR3 is built from 17 residues. Per germline, CDR1 KGHSH and CDR2 LQKENI. V lost 4 bases and J lost 1, with 14 bases in between.

The genes are TRBV5-5 and TRBJ2-1, with TRBD2 matching over 16 bases. V trimming: 4 bases; J trimming: 8 bases; junction bases outside the gene matches: 6. Germline-derived CDR1 and CDR2 are SGHKS and YYEKEE (reference sequence). This CDR3 contains 16 residues. The CDR3 region is CASSAGLAGGYHEQFF. As DNA, the CDR3 is TGTGCCAGCAGCGCGGGACTAGCGGGGGGGTACCATGAGCAGTTCTTC.

This chain joins TRBV19 and TRBJ1-2; D is possibly TRBD1 (5 bases). Trimming pared 3 bases from V and 2 bases from J, leaving 13 bases between. From germline, CDR1 is LNHDA and CDR2 SQIVND (reference sequence). CDR3 size: 15 residues. CDR3 in amino acids: CASSMGGLANYGYTF. The CDR3 DNA reads as TGTGCCAGTAGTATGGGGGGTTTGGCCAACTATGGCTACACCTTC.

The chain couples TRBV11-1 to TRBJ1-1; D is perhaps TRBD1 (6 bases). Per germline, CDR1 SGHAT and CDR2 FQDESV (reference sequence). Trimming took 5 bases from V and 0 from J, leaving 10 bases between them. The CDR3 spans 14 residues. The CDR3 spells CASSRQVLNTEAFF. CDR3 sequence (DNA): TGTGCCAGCAGCCGACAGGTCCTGAACACTGAAGCTTTCTTT.

In nucleotides, the CDR3 is TGTGCCAGCTCACCTTACAGGGAAACGGGTTCACCCCTCCACTTT. Protein product: CASSPYRETGSPLHF. The V and J genes are TRBV18 and TRBJ1-6, with D possibly matching TRBD1 (6 bases). Trimming pared 3 bases from V and 9 bases from J, leaving 15 bases between. The CDR3 is 15 residues long. From germline, CDR1 is KGHSH and CDR2 LQKENI. The full variable domain, with the rest looked up from reference TRBV18 and TRBJ1-6, is NAGVMQNPRHLVRRRGQEARLRCSPMKGHSHVYWYRQLPEEGLKFMVYLQKENIIDESGMPKERFSAEFPKEGPSILRIQQVVRGDSAAYFCASSPYRETGSPLHFGNGTRLTVT.

This clone was counted once. The CDR3 sequence: CASSLTGTGGRRETQYF. The CDR3 coding sequence is TGTGCCAGCAGCTTAACCGGGACAGGGGGCCGGAGGGAGACCCAGTACTTC. The V and J genes are TRBV7-8 and TRBJ2-5; TRBD1 agrees at 12 bases. Losses at the gene ends were 2 bases for V and 5 bases for J; bases not matched to a gene: 9. This CDR3 is 17 amino acids long. CDR1 is SGHVS, CDR2 FQNEAQ, per germline.

The chain recombines TRBV28 with TRBJ1-2; TRBD1 is a possible D gene (6 bases). This CDR3 region has 12 residues. Germline V CDR1 and CDR2: MDHEN, SYDVKM. The V and J ends lost 3 bases and 5 bases respectively, with 7 bases between them. The CDR3 is CASSFQGYGYTF. The CDR3 region has the DNA TGTGCCAGCAGTTTCCAGGGGTATGGCTACACCTTC.

This clone was seen only a few times. The gene calls are TRBV7-2 and TRBJ2-1, with 12 positions matching TRBD2. This CDR3 region has 18 residues. The V segment lost 0 bases and the J segment 6 bases; nucleotides outside the gene matches: 9. Germline CDR1 and CDR2: SGHTA and FQGNSA. The CDR3 reads CASSLAWLAGGPGNEQFF. DNA for the CDR3: TGTGCCAGCAGCTTAGCGTGGCTAGCGGGAGGGCCAGGCAATGAGCAGTTCTTC.

The V gene is TRBV6-1, the J gene TRBJ2-3; weak D call: TRBD2 (7 bases). V shed 3 bases and J shed 2 bases, with 15 bases lying between them. This CDR3 contains 16 residues. CDR1 and CDR2 from the germline V gene are MNHNS and SASEGT. Here the CDR3 reads CASSDRGGGDTDTQYF. In DNA, the CDR3 is TGTGCCAGCAGTGACCGCGGGGGCGGGGACACAGATACGCAGTATTTT.

The V and J genes are TRBV28 and TRBJ1-1; D is unclear. Trimming stripped 4 bases from V and 3 bases from J, with 18 bases between. CDR3 length: 16 amino acids. Germline V gene sequence: CDR1 MDHEN, CDR2 SYDVKM. CDR3 nucleotide sequence: TGTGCCAGCAGTTCCCCCGGGATCTTTTCGGACACTGAAGCTTTCTTT. It specifies CASSSPGIFSDTEAFF.

The chain is built from TRBV11-1 and TRBJ1-1, with D possibly matching TRBD1 (6 bases). CDR1 and CDR2 (germline): SGHAT, FQDESV (reference sequence). The CDR3 runs to 13 residues. V lost 6 bases and J 9 bases, leaving 17 bases between the germline ends. This CDR3 reads CASSPAGALKAFF. The CDR3 coding sequence is TGTGCCAGCAGTCCCGCAGGGGCTCTAAAAGCTTTCTTT.